The clone carrying this TCR beta chain was recorded many times. The sample comes from a study of T cells in Graves' hyperthyroidism and ophthalmopathy. CDR3 length: 14 amino acids. The V and J ends lost 2 bases and 7 bases, in that order; junction bases with no gene match: 4. TCR beta CDR3 regions were amplified from RNA. The HTBI set primed first-round TCR CDR3 RT-PCR. TCRdb reanalysed the multiplex PCR reads using MiXCR and keeps one entry per CDR3 protein. The sample has some 490,000 distinct CDR3 sequences, approximately 23% seen once. The TCR was taken from a woman aged 70-85 years with Graves' ophthalmopathy. This chain uses TRBV12-3 or TRBV12-4 with TRBJ1-5; 8 bases agree with TRBD1. The sequenced material came from blood. In DNA, the CDR3 is TGTGCCAGCAGTTTAAAGTCAGGGGGCCAGCCCCAGCATTTT. Protein product: CASSLKSGGQPQHF.